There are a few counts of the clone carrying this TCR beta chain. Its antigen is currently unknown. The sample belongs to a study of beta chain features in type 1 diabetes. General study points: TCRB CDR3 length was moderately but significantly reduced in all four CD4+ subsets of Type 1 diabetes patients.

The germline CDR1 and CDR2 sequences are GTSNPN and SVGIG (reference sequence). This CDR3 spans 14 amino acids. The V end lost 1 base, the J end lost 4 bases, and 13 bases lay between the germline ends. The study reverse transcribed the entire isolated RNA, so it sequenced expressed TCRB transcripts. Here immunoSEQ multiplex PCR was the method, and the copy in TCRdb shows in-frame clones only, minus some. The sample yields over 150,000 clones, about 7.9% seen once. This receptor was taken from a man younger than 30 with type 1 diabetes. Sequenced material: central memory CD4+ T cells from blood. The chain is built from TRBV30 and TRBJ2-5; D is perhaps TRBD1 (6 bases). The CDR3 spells CAWSEVQGRETQYF. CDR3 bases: TGTGCCTGGAGTGAAGTCCAGGGGCGAGAGACCCAGTACTTC.